A selection of T cell receptor beta chains follows, all from one sample in a study of shared clonotypes between healthy human individuals. Some clones are missing from TCRdb's copy, which holds only in-frame ones; the method was immunoSEQ multiplex PCR. The sample lists 2 million to 2.5 million clones; 85% to 95% were seen once. The sequencing sample was made of naive CD4+ T cells from PBMCs. The receptor source for this set is a man between 18 and 29 years old in good health. Some clones in this sample may be carry-over from other donors' samples. The CDR3 runs from the conserved cysteine through the conserved F or W. D genes are given only for firm matches. Size is stated for part of the rows, as once, few or many counts, or as a class when the clone is expanded.

d_call	j_call	clone_size	v_call	cdr3_nt	cdr3_aa
NA	TRBJ1-2	NA	TRBV27	TGTGCCAGCAGTTTAAGAGGACAGAGTCCGAATAGCTACACCTTC	CASSLRGQSPNSYTF
NA	TRBJ2-1	NA	TRBV6-7	TGTGCCAGCAGTTCAACAGATTTTAATGAGCAGTTCTTC	CASSSTDFNEQFF
NA	TRBJ2-7	NA	TRBV5-1	TGCGCCAGCAGCCATCGACAGCGCTCCTACGAGCAGTACTTC	CASSHRQRSYEQYF
TRBD1	TRBJ1-2	NA	TRBV29-1	TGCAGCGTACCGGGACAGAACTATGGCTACACCTTC	CSVPGQNYGYTF
TRBD1	TRBJ1-5	NA	TRBV5-4	TGTGCCAGCAGCCCGGTGAAAGACAGGGGGCATAGCAATCAGCCCCAGCATTTT	CASSPVKDRGHSNQPQHF
TRBD1	TRBJ2-7	NA	TRBV28	TGTGCCAGCAGTTTAGCCGGGACAGGGGGTACCTACGAGCAGTACTTC	CASSLAGTGGTYEQYF
NA	TRBJ2-2	NA	TRBV7-3	TGTGCCAGCAGCTTACGGCCGGACCTACAAAACACCGGGGAGCTGTTTTTT	CASSLRPDLQNTGELFF
TRBD2	TRBJ2-1	once	TRBV5-1	TGCGCCAGCAGGGCCGAGACTAGCGTTCATGAGCAGTTCTTC	CASRAETSVHEQFF
NA	TRBJ1-5	NA	TRBV19	TGTGCCAGTATCACGTCGTCGGGGGTCAATCAGCCCCAGCATTTT	CASITSSGVNQPQHF
NA	TRBJ1-4	NA	TRBV7-9	TGTGCCAGCAGCTTCCAGGGGCCCGCTAATGAAAAACTGTTTTTT	CASSFQGPANEKLFF
TRBD1	TRBJ2-5	NA	TRBV11-3	TGTGCCAGCAGCCCCGGAACGTCAGGGGGCCCAGAGACCCAGTACTTC	CASSPGTSGGPETQYF
TRBD2	TRBJ2-7	NA	TRBV28	TGTGCCAGCAGCCCTAGGAATCTAGCGGGCCTTGCCTACGAGCAGTACTTC	CASSPRNLAGLAYEQYF
TRBD1	TRBJ1-4	NA	TRBV10-3	TGTGCCATCAGAGCCGGGACAGGATATAATGAAAAACTGTTTTTT	CAIRAGTGYNEKLFF
TRBD2	TRBJ2-1	NA	TRBV25-1	TGTGCCAGCAGTGAGCCGGGACTAGGAGGGGATGAGCAGTTCTTC	CASSEPGLGGDEQFF
NA	TRBJ2-3	NA	TRBV7-8	TGTGCCAGCAGCGCTAGCACAGATACGCAGTATTTT	CASSASTDTQYF
TRBD2	TRBJ2-3	NA	TRBV6-1	TGTGCCAGCAGTGAACTGGGACTAGCGGGGGGGACTAGCACAGATACGCAGTATTTT	CASSELGLAGGTSTDTQYF
TRBD1	TRBJ1-1	few	TRBV2	TGTGCCAGCAGTGGACAGGGGACCACTGAAGCTTTCTTT	CASSGQGTTEAFF
NA	TRBJ2-2	NA	TRBV5-1	TGCGCCAGCAGCTTGGAAGGGGCCGGGGAGCTGTTTTTT	CASSLEGAGELFF
TRBD1	TRBJ1-2	once	TRBV6-1	TGTGCCAGCAGTGAGAGGGGACAGGTCTATGGCTACACCTTC	CASSERGQVYGYTF
NA	TRBJ1-4	NA	TRBV7-9	TGTGCCAGCAGCTTAGGCCAGCTTAATGAAAAACTGTTTTTT	CASSLGQLNEKLFF
NA	TRBJ1-2	NA	TRBV4-3	TGCGCCAGCAGCCAAACTCTTGGACAGATATATGGCTACACCTTC	CASSQTLGQIYGYTF
TRBD2	TRBJ2-1	NA	TRBV28	TGTGCCAGCAGCCTCGGACTAGCGGGAGAGTGGGGGAGCTCCTACAATGAGCAGTTCTTC	CASSLGLAGEWGSSYNEQFF
TRBD1	TRBJ2-7	NA	TRBV7-2	TGTGCCAGCAGCTTAGCGACAGGGGGAACCTACGAGCAGTACTTC	CASSLATGGTYEQYF
TRBD2	TRBJ2-3	NA	TRBV9	TGTGCCAGTTCCGTGGGGGGGAGGACAGATACGCAGTATTTT	CASSVGGRTDTQYF
TRBD1	TRBJ2-1	NA	TRBV7-9	TGTGCCAGCAGCCTGGGACAGTTAGACTACAATGAGCAGTTCTTC	CASSLGQLDYNEQFF
NA	TRBJ1-2	NA	TRBV6-1	TGTGCCAGCAGTGAAGCCGGACAGCTCTATGGCTACACCTTC	CASSEAGQLYGYTF
NA	TRBJ2-7	NA	TRBV28	TGTGCCAGCAGTTTACCCCTAGGAGCAGGGCAGTACTTC	CASSLPLGAGQYF
NA	TRBJ2-3	NA	TRBV30	TGTGCCTGGAGCCCCCAGGCGGATACGCAGTATTTT	CAWSPQADTQYF
NA	TRBJ1-3	NA	TRBV9	TGTGCCAGCAGCGTCGACGGAAACTCTGGAAACACCATATATTTT	CASSVDGNSGNTIYF
TRBD1	TRBJ1-1	few	TRBV10-3	TGTGCCATCACTGAACAGGGGAGGTGGCCTGAAGCTTTCTTT	CAITEQGRWPEAFF
TRBD1	TRBJ1-4	NA	TRBV28	TGTGCCAGCAGTTTACCCGGACAGGGGGGTAATGAAAAACTGTTTTTT	CASSLPGQGGNEKLFF
TRBD1	TRBJ1-2	NA	TRBV9	TGTGCCAGCAGCCCCCAGACAGGGAGCCACTATGGCTACACCTTC	CASSPQTGSHYGYTF
TRBD1	TRBJ1-5	NA	TRBV5-1	TGCGCCAGCAGCGAAGGACAGGGCGTTCAGCCCCAGCATTTT	CASSEGQGVQPQHF
TRBD1	TRBJ1-1	NA	TRBV7-8	TGTGCCAGCAGCCAGCGTCCGGCAGGGGGACGGAGAAACACTGAAGCTTTCTTT	CASSQRPAGGRRNTEAFF
TRBD1	TRBJ2-5	NA	TRBV28	TGTGCCAGCGGGGGCAGGGGGCTCGAGACCCAGTACTTC	CASGGRGLETQYF
TRBD1	TRBJ2-2	few	TRBV2	TGTGCCAGCAGTGGTCAGGGGGCCACCGGGGAGCTGTTTTTT	CASSGQGATGELFF
NA	TRBJ1-1	NA	TRBV7-2	TGTGCCAGCAGCCCCGGGACAACCCCCATGAACACTGAAGCTTTCTTT	CASSPGTTPMNTEAFF
NA	TRBJ2-2	NA	TRBV27	TGTGCCAGCAACATATATAGCGTTCCAAGCGGGGAGCTGTTTTTT	CASNIYSVPSGELFF
NA	TRBJ1-1	NA	TRBV4-2	TGTGCCAGCAGCCGGCTCCTACTCCCGGGGGATTCAGAAACAGGGTGGACTGAAGCTTTCTTT	CASSRLLLPGDSETGWTEAFF
NA	TRBJ2-2	NA	TRBV2	TGTGCCAGCAGTGACTCATACACCGGGGAGCTGTTTTTT	CASSDSYTGELFF
NA	TRBJ1-3	NA	TRBV30	TGTGCCTGGAGTGTACAGACTACAGGAAACACCATATATTTT	CAWSVQTTGNTIYF
NA	TRBJ2-2	few	TRBV10-1	TGCGCCAGCAGTGTGACAACGAACACCGGGGAGCTGTTTTTT	CASSVTTNTGELFF
NA	TRBJ1-2	NA	TRBV2	TGTGCCAGCAGTGAATTTTTAGGGGGGTATGGCTACACCTTC	CASSEFLGGYGYTF
NA	TRBJ1-1	NA	TRBV5-1	TGCGCCAGCAGCTTTCGGCCAGGAGGGGCGGGGACACCCATGGGCACTGAAGCTTTCTTT	CASSFRPGGAGTPMGTEAFF
TRBD2	TRBJ2-1	NA	TRBV27	TGTGCCAGCAGTATACCTACTAGCGGGAACTATGAGCAGTTCTTC	CASSIPTSGNYEQFF
TRBD2	TRBJ2-3	NA	TRBV2	TGTGCCAACAAACGGGGGGAGCGGGCAGATACGCAGTATTTT	CANKRGERADTQYF